These 17 T cell receptor beta chains were sequenced from one sample in a study of blood T cell repertoires in COVID-19. Method: immunoSEQ multiplex PCR; TCRdb's copy keeps in-frame clones and lacks some. The sample records approximately 100,000 clones, 85% to 90% being singletons. Sequencing was carried out using peripheral blood. The receptors come from a human donor in a cohort sampled during active COVID-19.

This sequence joins TRBV5-1 and TRBJ2-2; a weak D match, TRBD2 (5 bases). CDR1 and CDR2 (germline): SGHRS, YFSETQ. V was clipped by 6 bases and J by 2 bases, with 14 bases between them. The CDR3 spans 15 residues. The CDR3 region is CASTPRTGNTGELFF. CDR3 in DNA: TGCGCCAGCACTCCACGGACGGGAAACACCGGGGAGCTGTTTTTT.

The chain couples TRBV3-1 (or the pseudogene TRBV3-2) to TRBJ2-1; the match to TRBD2 covers 7 bases. The V and J ends lost 0 bases and 6 bases, in that order; junction bases with no gene match: 11. Germline assignment: CDR1 LGHDT and CDR2 YNNKEL (reference sequence). The CDR3 contains 17 residues. The CDR3 DNA sequence: TGTGCCAGCAGCCAAGATTTTCCCGGGACTAACCTCAATGAGCAGTTCTTC. Protein product: CASSQDFPGTNLNEQFF.

In DNA, the CDR3 is TGCGCCAGCAGCCCGGACAGAGTTAGCACAGATACGCAGTATTTT. Encoded protein: CASSPDRVSTDTQYF. The chain is built from TRBV5-1 and TRBJ2-3; perhaps TRBD1 as D (6 bases). This CDR3 region has 15 residues. The germline V gene encodes CDR1 SGHRS and CDR2 YFSETQ. V was cut by 4 bases and J by 0 bases, with 12 bases left in between.

The V gene is TRBV29-1, the J gene TRBJ2-2, with 7 bases matching TRBD1. With V trimmed by 7 bases and J by 6 bases, 14 bases remained unmatched. Per the germline V gene, CDR1 is SQVTM and CDR2 is ANQGSEA. The CDR3 runs 15 residues. Written as DNA, the CDR3 is TGCAGCGGCAGACAGGGCTTGGGAACTCCCGGGGAGCTGTTTTTT. Amino acids: CSGRQGLGTPGELFF.

V usage is TRBV12-5 and J usage is TRBJ1-6; D is unclear. V was shortened by 1 base and J by 6 bases, with 7 bases between the two germline ends. CDR3 size: 14 residues. CDR1 and CDR2 (germline): LGHNT, FRNRAP. The CDR3 DNA sequence: TGTGCTAGTGGTTTGGAGGCTAGTAATTCACCCCTCCACTTT. Its protein is CASGLEASNSPLHF.

The chain uses TRBV4-1 and TRBJ2-3, with 11 positions matching TRBD2. Germline V gives CDR1 MGHRA, CDR2 YSYEKL. V lost 3 bases to trimming and J lost 10 bases; unmatched junction nucleotides: 6. The CDR3 consists of 14 residues. Here the CDR3 DNA reads TGCGCCAGCAGCCACGGGACTAGCGGTGTTGCGCAGTATTTT. As protein: CASSHGTSGVAQYF.

This rearrangement joins TRBV7-2 to TRBJ2-7, with a tentative D call TRBD2 (5 bases). V was trimmed by 4 bases and J by 5 bases, leaving 12 bases between them. The CDR3 is 13 residues long. The germline V gene has CDR1 SGHTA and CDR2 FQGNSA. The CDR3 DNA sequence: TGTGCCAGCAGCTACGGTAGGACTCACGAGCAGTACTTC. Translation: CASSYGRTHEQYF.

The chain carries TRBV7-2 and TRBJ2-3, with 9 positions matching TRBD2. V was clipped by 8 bases and J by 6 bases; unmatched bases: 9. The V gene's germline CDR1 is SGHTA and CDR2 FQGNSA. The CDR3 consists of 14 residues. The CDR3 loop reads CASRSGGIEDTQYF. In DNA form, the CDR3 reads TGTGCCAGCCGCAGCGGGGGGATCGAGGATACGCAGTATTTT.

The V and J genes are TRBV7-2 and TRBJ1-6, with D perhaps TRBD1 (5 bases). The CDR3 spans 15 residues. CDR1 and CDR2 (germline): SGHTA, FQGNSA. V dropped 4 bases and J dropped 7 bases, with 14 bases sitting between them. The CDR3 reads CASSSAGLGNSPLHF. Here the CDR3 DNA reads TGTGCCAGCAGCTCCGCAGGGCTCGGGAATTCACCCCTCCACTTT. The full variable domain, completed using reference TRBV7-2 and TRBJ1-6, is GAGVSQSPSNKVTEKGKDVELRCDPISGHTALYWYRQSLGQGLEFLIYFQGNSAPDKSGLPSDRFSAERTGGSVSTLTIQRTQQEDSAVYLCASSSAGLGNSPLHFGNGTRLTVT.

Points on this clone: Germline and junction disagree at one end, which may indicate a read error. V and J are TRBV5-6 and TRBJ2-7; 10 bases fit TRBD1. The CDR3 spans 15 residues. Germline-derived CDR1 and CDR2 are SGHDT and YYEEEE. CDR3 amino acids: CASRLGQGTTYEQYF. The CDR3 DNA follows: TGTGCCAGCAGGTTGGGACAGGGGACGACCTACGAGCAGTACTTC.

The chain is built from TRBV9 and TRBJ2-3; perhaps TRBD2 as D (6 bases). The V and J ends lost 4 bases and 1 base respectively, with 10 bases between them. There are 14 residues in the CDR3. The germline gives CDR1 SGDLS, CDR2 YYNGEE. Here the CDR3 reads CASSPWEGTDTQYF. The DNA of the CDR3 is TGTGCCAGCAGCCCATGGGAGGGCACAGATACGCAGTATTTT.

Here the CDR3 reads CASSLFSRVLYGYTF. For the CDR3, the DNA is TGTGCCAGCAGTTTATTTTCCCGGGTCCTCTATGGCTACACCTTC. V gene TRBV28 combines with J gene TRBJ1-2; D is undetermined. The CDR3 is made up of 15 amino acids. V was pared by 1 base and J by 4 bases, with 13 bases between. Germline V lookup: CDR1 MDHEN, CDR2 SYDVKM.

V usage is TRBV4-2 and J usage is TRBJ2-7, with TRBD1 matching over 11 bases. This CDR3 is 14 amino acids long. Germline trimming cut 3 bases from V and 5 bases from J; bases unmatched to any gene: 3. Germline V gene sequence: CDR1 LGHNA, CDR2 YNFKEQ. In DNA form, the CDR3 reads TGTGCCAGCAGCCAGGACAGGGGGCGCGACGAGCAGTACTTC. Translated, it gives CASSQDRGRDEQYF.

This chain uses TRBV19 with TRBJ2-7; TRBD1 matches at 8 bases. Germline V CDR1 and CDR2: LNHDA, SQIVND (reference sequence). V was pared by 5 bases and J by 5 bases, with 8 bases of the junction left unmatched. The CDR3 sequence is 14 residues long. The CDR3 coding sequence is TGTGCCAGTAGTGGAGGACAGGGTAGAAACGAGCAGTACTTC. As protein: CASSGGQGRNEQYF.

The chain links TRBV9 to TRBJ2-3, with 8 bases that match TRBD2. The V gene end was trimmed by 0 bases and the J gene end by 8 bases; junction bases not matched to a gene: 5. The CDR3 sequence is 14 residues long. CDR1 SGDLS and CDR2 YYNGEE come from the germline V gene. The CDR3 coding sequence is TGTGCCAGCAGCGTAGCAACTAGCGGAAGTACGCAGTATTTT. This gives the protein CASSVATSGSTQYF.

This chain links TRBV6-5 with TRBJ2-3; no firm D call. The CDR3 spans 14 residues. Germline V lookup: CDR1 MNHEY, CDR2 SVGAGI. Trimming took off 4 bases at V and 6 bases at J, with 14 bases between the two ends. CDR3 nucleotides: TGTGCCAGCAGTTCGCGCGGCTTGAAGGATACGCAGTATTTT. This codes for CASSSRGLKDTQYF.

The V gene is TRBV2, the J gene TRBJ1-3, with 8 positions matching TRBD1. The CDR3 consists of 15 residues. V lost 7 bases to trimming and J lost 0 bases; unmatched junction nucleotides: 5. Germline V gene lookup returns CDR1 SNHLY and CDR2 FYNNEI. Here the CDR3 reads CASIGDRFSGNTIYF. CDR3 DNA: TGTGCCAGCATAGGGGACAGGTTCTCTGGAAACACCATATATTTT.